This passage covers 17 T cell receptor beta chains from one sample sequenced in a study of a mutant IDH1 vaccine in newly diagnosed glioma. The data were produced by immunoSEQ multiplex PCR, yet TCRdb's version contains in-frame clones alone and is incomplete. In the table there are 40,000 to 60,000 clones, 70% to 85% of which are singletons. No antigen has been identified for these receptors. Time point denoted: week 35, safety follow-up. With topical imiquimod, each dose of the vaccine consisted of 300 ug of mutant IDH1 20-mer peptide. Sequenced material: PBMCs, taken from a glioma patient whose treatment included an IDH1 peptide vaccine. The source of these receptors is a man aged 35 to 55 with glioma.

V is TRBV19 and J is TRBJ1-6; unclear D gene. The germline CDR1 and CDR2 sequences are LNHDA and SQIVND (reference sequence). Trimming pared 5 bases from V and 7 bases from J, leaving 15 bases between. The CDR3 is 15 residues long. DNA for the CDR3: TGTGCCAGTAGTCTGCCGGGCGAGCCCAATTCACCCCTCCACTTT. Translated: CASSLPGEPNSPLHF.

This chain joins TRBV10-3 and TRBJ2-1; TRBD2 might be the D (6 bases). The CDR3 sequence is 15 residues long. Trimming shortened V by 3 bases and J by 4 bases, and 13 bases separated the two germline ends. CDR1 ENHRY and CDR2 SYGVKD come from the germline V gene. The CDR3 bases are TGTGCCATCAGTGACTCCACGGGGGATTACAATGAGCAGTTCTTC. Translation: CAISDSTGDYNEQFF.

The chain combines TRBV6-1 with TRBJ2-5; D might be TRBD1 (5 bases). The CDR3 runs to 15 residues. V lost 3 bases to trimming and J lost 4 bases, with 15 bases between them. CDR1 MNHNS and CDR2 SASEGT come from the germline V gene. The CDR3 sequence: CASSEGQGLGETQYF. The CDR3, as DNA: TGTGCCAGCAGTGAGGGGCAGGGCTTGGGAGAGACCCAGTACTTC.

This clone was observed once. The gene calls are TRBV7-8 and TRBJ1-5, with a possible D match to TRBD1 (5 bases). V shed 0 bases and J shed 7 bases, with 13 bases lying between them. The CDR3 consists of 15 residues. The germline gives CDR1 SGHVS, CDR2 FQNEAQ. The CDR3 sequence: CASSLAGGGDQPQHF. CDR3 sequence (DNA): TGTGCCAGCAGCTTAGCGGGGGGGGGAGACCAGCCCCAGCATTTT.

This rearrangement joins TRBV19 to TRBJ1-2; possible D gene TRBD1, 6 bases. Germline-derived CDR1 and CDR2 are LNHDA and SQIVND (reference sequence). Deletions cut 8 bases from V and 4 bases from J, with 20 bases between. This CDR3 is 15 amino acids long. In DNA, the CDR3 is TGTGCCAGTTCCACAAACGGGGGGCGTCGCTATGGCTACACCTTC. It codes for CASSTNGGRRYGYTF.

The CDR3 is CASTWGPRELFF. The CDR3, as DNA: TGTGCCAGTACCTGGGGACCCCGGGAGCTGTTTTTT. The chain links TRBV19 to TRBJ2-2; perhaps D is TRBD1 or TRBD2 (5 bases each). There are 12 residues in the CDR3. In germline, CDR1 is LNHDA, CDR2 SQIVND (reference sequence). V was cut by 7 bases and J by 9 bases, with 12 bases left in between.

V is TRBV16 and J is TRBJ2-5, with 10 positions matching TRBD2. The CDR3 is made up of 16 amino acids. After removal of 6 bases from V and 0 bases from J, the junction contained 7 bases not matched to a gene. Per the germline V gene, CDR1 is KGHSY and CDR2 is FQNENV. In nucleotides, the CDR3 is TGTGCCAGCAGAGAAATACTAGCGGGGTACCAAGAGACCCAGTACTTC. Translating gives CASREILAGYQETQYF.

This clone was observed a single time. The V gene is TRBV5-1, the J gene TRBJ2-2; D possibly uses TRBD1 or TRBD2 (6 bases each). The CDR3 extends over 15 amino acids. V was pared by 1 base and J by 3 bases, with 10 bases between. CDR1 is SGHRS, CDR2 YFSETQ, per germline. The CDR3 loop is CASSLSGDYTGELFF. DNA of the CDR3: TGCGCCAGCAGCTTGTCAGGGGACTACACCGGGGAGCTGTTTTTT.

The V call is TRBV27, the J call TRBJ2-1, with 11 bases identical to TRBD1. The CDR3 loop spans 15 amino acids. Germline CDR1 and CDR2: MNHEY and SMNVEV (reference sequence). V lost 0 bases, J lost 6 bases, and 1 base stayed unmatched. The CDR3 reads CASSLSGQGVNEQFF. CDR3 coding DNA: TGTGCCAGCAGTTTATCGGGACAGGGGGTCAATGAGCAGTTCTTC.

This sequence joins TRBV6-5 and TRBJ1-1, with 11 nucleotides matching TRBD1. Germline CDR1 and CDR2: MNHEY and SVGAGI. V lost 4 bases, J lost 4 bases, and 2 bases stayed unmatched. The CDR3 has 14 residues. The CDR3 nucleotides are TGTGCCAGCAGTTCGGGACAGGGGGGCACTGAAGCTTTCTTT. Translating gives CASSSGQGGTEAFF.

This chain connects TRBV19 to TRBJ1-5; D gene uncertain. The CDR3 totals 14 residues. Germline CDR1 and CDR2: LNHDA and SQIVND (reference sequence). The V end lost 3 bases, the J end lost 2 bases, and 8 bases lay between the germline ends. Here the CDR3 DNA reads TGTGCCAGTAGTATTCGACAAGGCAATCAGCCCCAGCATTTT. Protein product: CASSIRQGNQPQHF.

This sequence joins TRBV15 and TRBJ2-7, with 7 bases aligning to TRBD1. The length of the CDR3 is 15 residues. Per the germline V gene, CDR1 is LNHNV and CDR2 is YYDKDF (reference sequence). With 1 base clipped from V and 3 bases from J, the junction kept 6 bases outside the gene matches. CDR3 in DNA: TGTGCCACCAGCAGAGGGACAGGCTTCAACTACGAGCAGTACTTC. The encoded protein is CATSRGTGFNYEQYF.

This chain connects TRBV15 to TRBJ2-2, with D uncertain. Per germline, CDR1 LNHNV and CDR2 YYDKDF (reference sequence). The CDR3 totals 15 residues. V was pared by 3 bases and J by 6 bases, with 14 bases between. CDR3 DNA: TGTGCCACCAGCAGCAGAACGGACGGAGCCGGGGAGCTGTTTTTT. This translates into CATSSRTDGAGELFF.

The sample holds one count of this clone. This chain connects TRBV27 to TRBJ1-2; D may be TRBD1 (6 bases). This CDR3 contains 16 residues. Germline values: CDR1 MNHEY, CDR2 SMNVEV (reference sequence). Trimming removed 0 bases at V and 3 bases at J, with 14 bases between. The CDR3 sequence is CASSLSALGGDYGYTF. CDR3 nucleotide sequence: TGTGCCAGCAGTTTATCCGCGTTGGGGGGCGACTATGGCTACACCTTC.

This clone was counted once. J is TRBJ1-4 and V is TRBV10-2; perhaps TRBD1 as D (5 bases). The germline V gene has CDR1 WSHSY and CDR2 SAAADI. V was cut by 8 bases and J by 3 bases, with 13 bases left in between. The CDR3 is 14 amino acids. The CDR3 coding sequence is TGCGCCAGCCAGGACGGGGCCCCTAATGAAAAACTGTTTTTT. It translates to CASQDGAPNEKLFF.

This chain links TRBV7-9 with TRBJ2-7, with D unclear. CDR1 and CDR2 from the germline V gene are SEHNR and FQNEAQ (reference sequence). The CDR3 spans 12 residues. Deletions cut 1 base from V and 5 bases from J, with 6 bases between. CDR3 sequence reads: CASSLGFDEQYF. In DNA, the CDR3 is TGTGCCAGCAGCTTAGGGTTCGACGAGCAGTACTTC.

The chain has TRBV30 and TRBJ1-2; 7 bases fit TRBD1. V lost 8 bases and J lost 3; bases outside the gene matches: 3. The CDR3 sequence is 11 residues long. Per the germline V gene, CDR1 is GTSNPN and CDR2 is SVGIG (reference sequence). In DNA form, the CDR3 reads TGTGCCGGCAGGGGGTACTATGGCTACACCTTC. It encodes CAGRGYYGYTF. Variable domain in full (rest from reference TRBV30 and TRBJ1-2): SQTIHQWPATLVQPVGSPLSLECTVEGTSNPNLYWYRQAAGRGLQLLFYSVGIGQISSEVPQNLSASRPQDRQFILSSKKLLLSDSGFYLCAGRGYYGYTFGSGTRLTVV.